This T cell receptor (beta chain) was observed in a study of T cells in Graves' hyperthyroidism and ophthalmopathy. General study points: It was a median 6.5 months before onset that the model predicted ophthalmopathy. Separating ophthalmopathy from stable hyperthyroidism was achieved by a 13 V-J model.

Amplification of TCR beta CDR3 regions was performed using RNA transcripts as template. Researchers ran a first-round RT-PCR on the TCR CDR3 using the HTBI primer set. MiXCR was run by TCRdb on the multiplex PCR reads, yielding one entry per CDR3 protein. The table records approximately 410,000 distinct CDR3 sequences, roughly 13% of them present only once. Germline V lookup: CDR1 DFQATT, CDR2 SNEGSKA (reference sequence). The CDR3 loop spans 16 amino acids. V was clipped by 0 bases and J by 0 bases; unmatched bases: 6. The study excluded patients with uncontrolled infection, other autoimmune disease, pregnancy or lactation. This clonotype was picked up a small number of times. Its antigen is undetermined.

The TCR originated in a woman younger than 35 with Graves' hyperthyroidism. The chain combines TRBV20-1 with TRBJ1-1; 8 bases line up with TRBD1. Sequencing was carried out using blood. CDR3 sequence (DNA): TGCAGTGCTAGAGAACAGGGGGGAGGGCTGAACACTGAAGCTTTCTTT. Residues: CSAREQGGGLNTEAFF.